This T cell receptor beta chain is from a study of T-cell memory formation after mild COVID-19. TCRdb recomputed calls from the 5' RACE reads with MiXCR, one row per CDR3 protein. Among roughly 310,000 distinct CDR3 sequences listed, 15% to 20% were seen once. The sequence derives from a man aged 18 to 29 who had mild COVID-19 (a few samples of this study predate the infection). Cell type and time point are not known. The sequenced material came from PBMCs or a T cell subset sorted from them (not recorded which).

This chain's CDR3 is CASSPRQAGQETQYF. The DNA for the CDR3 is TGCGCCAGCAGCCCCAGGCAGGCGGGGCAAGAGACCCAGTACTTC. The chain links TRBV4-1 to TRBJ2-5, with D possibly matching TRBD2 (6 bases). Germline CDR1 and CDR2: MGHRA and YSYEKL. CDR3 length: 15 amino acids. Trimming pared 4 bases from V and 2 bases from J, leaving 14 bases between.